This TCR beta chain was recovered during a study of blood T cell repertoires in COVID-19. Profiling relied on immunoSEQ multiplex PCR, and the TCRdb table lists in-frame clones only, not all of them. The data show hundreds of thousands of clones, with around nine tenths seen just once and around 1.5% held by the top ten. Trimming took 8 bases from V and 4 from J; bases not matched to a gene: 14. The CDR3 is 16 residues long. Germline CDR1 is LNHDA and CDR2 is SQIVND (reference sequence). The chain uses TRBV19 and TRBJ1-1; 9 bases agree with TRBD1. The specimen was PBMCs or T cells enriched from blood (not recorded which). The origin of this receptor is a woman aged 18 to 35 who had been exposed to COVID-19. The CDR3 nucleotides are TGTGCCAGTCGATCCCGGGACAGGGAAAGGAGCACTGAAGCTTTCTTT. Translated, it gives CASRSRDRERSTEAFF. The variable domain in full, completed from reference TRBV19 and TRBJ1-1, reads DGGITQSPKYLFRKEGQNVTLSCEQNLNHDAMYWYRQDPGQGLRLIYYSQIVNDFQKGDIAEGYSVSREKKESFPLTVTSAQKNPTAFYLCASRSRDRERSTEAFFGQGTRLTVV.